A selection of T cell receptor beta chains follows, all from one sample in a study of a mutant IDH1 vaccine in newly diagnosed glioma. Data came from immunoSEQ multiplex PCR; TCRdb stores just in-frame clones and leaves some out. The sample holds around 41,000 clones, 80% to 90% seen once. These receptors have no known antigen. The sequencing here drew on PBMCs, taken from a glioma patient whose treatment included an IDH1 peptide vaccine. These receptors came from a middle-aged man with glioma. CDR3s include the opening cysteine and the closing phenylalanine or tryptophan. The D gene is left open where the match is weak. Size is stated for part of the rows, as once, few or many counts, or as a class when the clone is expanded.

size: -; V: TRBV5-5; D: -; J: TRBJ2-1; DNA: TGTGCCAGCAGCTTAGGCTCTTCGAACAATGAGCAGTTCTTC; CDR3: CASSLGSSNNEQFF
size: -; V: TRBV4-3; D: TRBD1; J: TRBJ2-7; DNA: TGCGCCAGCAGCCAAGATATCGGCAGGGGGCTAGGCGAGCAGTACTTC; CDR3: CASSQDIGRGLGEQYF
size: -; V: TRBV6-1; D: -; J: TRBJ2-1; DNA: TGTGCCTGCCGCGTCCGGGACTACAATGAGCAGTTCTTC; CDR3: CACRVRDYNEQFF
size: -; V: TRBV19; D: -; J: TRBJ1-1; DNA: TGTGCCAGTAATCGGGGAGGGGAGGTGGCTTTCTTT; CDR3: CASNRGGEVAFF
size: -; V: TRBV4-2; D: -; J: TRBJ2-2; DNA: TGTGCCAGCAGCCGGGAGACTGTAACCCAGGGGGAGCTGTTTTTT; CDR3: CASSRETVTQGELFF
size: few; V: TRBV5-6; D: -; J: TRBJ1-1; DNA: TGTGCCAGCAGCCAGGAACAAGGCGCTGAAGCTTTCTTT; CDR3: CASSQEQGAEAFF
size: -; V: TRBV5-1; D: -; J: TRBJ1-1; DNA: TGCGCCAGCAGCTTGGCCCTGGGGGATACGAACACTGAAGCTTTCTTT; CDR3: CASSLALGDTNTEAFF
size: few; V: TRBV9; D: -; J: TRBJ2-5; DNA: TGTGCCAGCAGCGTAGACATGTCCTCGGGGGAGACCCAGTACTTC; CDR3: CASSVDMSSGETQYF
size: few; V: TRBV6-4; D: -; J: TRBJ1-6; DNA: TGTGCCAGCAGTGACTCTTACGGGAATTCACCCCTCCACTTT; CDR3: CASSDSYGNSPLHF
size: -; V: TRBV10-3; D: TRBD1; J: TRBJ1-5; DNA: TGTGCCATCAGTTCGACGCGGCAGGGGGATCCCCTTTATAGCAATCAGCCCCAGCATTTT; CDR3: CAISSTRQGDPLYSNQPQHF
size: -; V: TRBV5-6; D: -; J: TRBJ2-1; DNA: TGTGCCAGCAGCTTGGACATAGCGGCCCTACTCTACAATGAGCAGTTCTTC; CDR3: CASSLDIAALLYNEQFF
size: -; V: TRBV4-2; D: -; J: TRBJ2-3; DNA: TGTGCCAGCAGCCAAACAGGTGGAGTGGGAGATACGCAGTATTTT; CDR3: CASSQTGGVGDTQYF
size: -; V: TRBV12-5; D: -; J: TRBJ2-5; DNA: TGTGCTAGTGGTTGGGGCCCCCAAGAGACCCAGTACTTC; CDR3: CASGWGPQETQYF
size: -; V: TRBV28; D: TRBD1; J: TRBJ1-1; DNA: TGTGCCAGCAGTTTGTGGGTACAGGGGTTTGAAGCTTTCTTT; CDR3: CASSLWVQGFEAFF
size: once; V: TRBV4-3; D: TRBD1; J: TRBJ2-7; DNA: TGCGCCAGCAGCCCACGGACAGGGAGCTCCTACGAGCAGTACTTC; CDR3: CASSPRTGSSYEQYF
size: -; V: TRBV6-1; D: -; J: TRBJ1-2; DNA: TGTGCCAGCAGTGCTGATGGGTATAACTATGGCTACACCTTC; CDR3: CASSADGYNYGYTF
size: -; V: TRBV10-3; D: -; J: TRBJ2-7; DNA: TGTGCCATCACTACAGGGTACGAGCAGTACTTC; CDR3: CAITTGYEQYF
size: -; V: TRBV19; D: -; J: TRBJ1-4; DNA: TGTGCCAGTAGTCCCCGCCGGGACACCGATGAAAAACTGTTTTTT; CDR3: CASSPRRDTDEKLFF
size: -; V: TRBV7-9; D: -; J: TRBJ2-1; DNA: TGTGCCAGCTCCACGGGGTTTGAGCAGTTCTTC; CDR3: CASSTGFEQFF
size: -; V: TRBV19; D: TRBD2; J: TRBJ2-5; DNA: TGTGCCAGTAGCCGAGCGGGGGGGCAACAGACCCAGTACTTC; CDR3: CASSRAGGQQTQYF
size: -; V: TRBV28; D: -; J: TRBJ2-7; DNA: TGTGCCAGCAGTTCCACAGGGTTTTACGGCGAGCAGTACTTC; CDR3: CASSSTGFYGEQYF
size: -; V: TRBV18; D: -; J: TRBJ2-2; DNA: TGTGCCAGCTCGGGCTCGACGGGAGAGAACACCGGGGAGCTGTTTTTT; CDR3: CASSGSTGENTGELFF
size: -; V: TRBV11-3; D: -; J: TRBJ1-6; DNA: TGTGCCAGCAGCCGGGCGGGCCTTGATGCACCCCTCCACTTT; CDR3: CASSRAGLDAPLHF
size: -; V: TRBV5-4; D: TRBD2; J: TRBJ2-6; DNA: TGTGCCAGCAGCAGGGTAGCGGGATTCTCTGGGGCCAACGTCCTGACTTTC; CDR3: CASSRVAGFSGANVLTF
size: few; V: TRBV7-3; D: -; J: TRBJ2-7; DNA: TGTGCCAGCAGCTTAGGGGCAGCTCTAGCCTACGAGCAGTACTTC; CDR3: CASSLGAALAYEQYF
size: -; V: TRBV7-9; D: TRBD1; J: TRBJ2-7; DNA: TGTGCCAGCAGCCCTCGGGACAGTCGCACCTACGAGCAGTACTTC; CDR3: CASSPRDSRTYEQYF